This T cell receptor (beta chain) derives from a study of T-cell reconstitution after alpha-beta-depleted transplantation in children. Molecular barcoding with unique molecular identifiers was used for the TCRbeta library. TCRdb re-called the PCR reads with MiXCR, one entry per CDR3 protein. In the table there are roughly 120,000 distinct CDR3 sequences, 23% of which are singletons. This clonotype has a count of ten or more. V dropped 5 bases and J dropped 3; count of bases not matched to a gene: 7. This CDR3 has 14 amino acids. Germline lookup yields CDR1 SGHVS and CDR2 FNYEAQ. The chain is built from TRBV7-6 and TRBJ2-7, with 7 bases matching TRBD1. The starting material was PBMCs, mostly from graft donor cells, obtained 180 days after TCRalphabeta/CD19-depleted stem cell transplant. The clonotype comes from a male patient aged 2-15 years who had a stem cell transplant for chronic granulomatous disease, so the T cells may come from the graft donor. This CDR3 reads CASSAMDRIYEQYF. The CDR3 nucleotides are TGTGCCAGCAGCGCCATGGACAGGATCTACGAGCAGTACTTC. The variable domain in full, completed from reference TRBV7-6 and TRBJ2-7, reads GAGVSQSPRYKVTKRGQDVALRCDPISGHVSLYWYRQALGQGPEFLTYFNYEAQQDKSGLPNDRFSAERPEGSISTLTIQRTEQRDSAMYRCASSAMDRIYEQYFGPGTRLTVT.